The 17 T cell receptor beta chains reported below all come from one sample, sequenced in a study of blood T cell repertoires in COVID-19. Libraries were prepared by immunoSEQ multiplex PCR; TCRdb keeps only in-frame clonotypes and omits some of them. The sample has hundreds of thousands of clones; under 90% are singletons. The sample consisted of PBMCs or T cells enriched from blood (not recorded which). Receptor source: a woman aged 30 to 39 who had recovered from COVID-19.

The rearrangement links TRBV6-2 or TRBV6-3 to TRBJ2-1; 7 bases map to TRBD2. The CDR3 consists of 16 residues. Losses at the gene ends were 7 bases for V and 0 bases for J; bases not matched to a gene: 9. Germline CDR1 MNHEY, CDR2 SVGEGT. The CDR3: CASTPRLADSYNEQFF. The CDR3 DNA reads TGTGCCAGCACCCCCCGGCTAGCGGACTCCTACAATGAGCAGTTCTTC.

The V and J genes are TRBV27 and TRBJ1-2; 8 bases fit TRBD1. The CDR3 has 16 amino acids. With 2 bases clipped from V and 5 bases from J, the junction kept 10 bases outside the gene matches. Germline lookup yields CDR1 MNHEY and CDR2 SMNVEV (reference sequence). The CDR3 coding sequence is TGTGCCAGCAGTTTAGTTGGCAGGGGGCGTCTATATGGCTACACCTTC. This translates into CASSLVGRGRLYGYTF.

DNA of the CDR3: TGCGCCAGCAGCTGGGACACTTTTCCCTATGGCTACACCTTC. This sequence encodes CASSWDTFPYGYTF. This chain joins TRBV5-1 and TRBJ1-2; D might be TRBD1 (6 bases). The CDR3 contains 14 residues. V lost 3 bases, J lost 4 bases, and 13 bases lay in between. In germline, CDR1 is SGHRS, CDR2 YFSETQ. Drawing the rest from reference TRBV5-1 and TRBJ1-2, the complete variable domain is KAGVTQTPRYLIKTRGQQVTLSCSPISGHRSVSWYQQTPGQGLQFLFEYFSETQRNKGNFPGRFSGRQFSNSRSEMNVSTLELGDSALYLCASSWDTFPYGYTFGSGTRLTVV.

J is TRBJ2-1 and V is TRBV6-2 or TRBV6-3, with 9 bases that match TRBD2. The germline gives CDR1 MNHEY, CDR2 SVGEGT. V lost 2 bases and J lost 2; bases outside the gene matches: 16. The CDR3 is 20 amino acids. In DNA form, the CDR3 reads TGTGCCAGCAGTTACCCTCGGGGCGGGAGGGCCTTGAGGACCTACAATGAGCAGTTCTTC. This encodes CASSYPRGGRALRTYNEQFF.

This clone was seen just once. The V gene is TRBV28, the J gene TRBJ1-5; TRBD1 is a possible D gene (6 bases). The germline V gene has CDR1 MDHEN and CDR2 SYDVKM. The CDR3 contains 15 residues. V was clipped by 3 bases and J by 5 bases, with 14 bases between them. This chain's CDR3 is CASSLLGGRDQPQHF. The CDR3 DNA reads TGTGCCAGCAGTTTGCTCGGGGGGCGCGATCAGCCCCAGCATTTT.

The chain uses TRBV28 and TRBJ1-1, with 9 bases that match TRBD1. CDR3 length equals 15 residues. CDR1 and CDR2 from the germline V gene are MDHEN and SYDVKM. J gave up 8 bases and V 4 bases, and 11 bases lay outside the gene matches. This CDR3 is CASSSRPGQGLEAFF. As DNA, the CDR3 is TGTGCCAGCAGTTCGCGTCCGGGACAGGGCCTCGAAGCTTTCTTT.

This clone is a singleton in its sample. This chain uses TRBV5-1 with TRBJ2-1; no clear D gene. The V gene lost 2 bases and the J gene lost 7 bases, with 13 bases spanning the gap. Germline CDR1 is SGHRS and CDR2 is YFSETQ. The CDR3 is 14 amino acids. The CDR3 loop reads CASSFLTETNEQFF. For the CDR3, the DNA is TGCGCCAGCAGCTTTCTTACAGAGACAAATGAGCAGTTCTTC.

The chain is built from TRBV2 and TRBJ1-1; D is uncertain. The CDR3 has 15 amino acids. The V and J ends lost 4 bases and 0 bases respectively, with 12 bases between them. CDR1 is SNHLY, CDR2 FYNNEI, per germline. CDR3 DNA sequence: TGTGCCAGCAGTGTATCAGGAGGACTGAACACTGAAGCTTTCTTT. This translates into CASSVSGGLNTEAFF. Based on the CDR3 plus reference TRBV2 and TRBJ1-1, the full variable domain is EPEVTQTPSHQVTQMGQEVILRCVPISNHLYFYWYRQILGQKVEFLVSFYNNEISEKSEIFDDQFSVERPDGSNFTLKIRSTKLEDSAMYFCASSVSGGLNTEAFFGQGTRLTVV.

About this clone: Additional DNA sequences in this sample encode the identical CDR3. The chain couples TRBV5-1 to TRBJ1-5, with D possibly being TRBD1 (6 bases). CDR1 and CDR2 (germline): SGHRS, YFSETQ. Trimming took 1 base from V and 2 from J, leaving 7 bases between them. The CDR3 totals 14 residues. CDR3 nucleotides: TGCGCCAGCAGCTTGTCAGGGGGCAATCAGCCCCAGCATTTT. It codes for CASSLSGGNQPQHF.

This chain uses TRBV7-3 with TRBJ2-1, with 11 bases that match TRBD2. CDR1 SGHTA and CDR2 FQGTGA come from the germline V gene. This CDR3 has 15 residues. Losses at the gene ends were 5 bases for V and 7 bases for J; bases not matched to a gene: 7. DNA of the CDR3: TGTGCCAGCAGCCTTTTAGCGGGAGGGGCGAATGAGCAGTTCTTC. Translation: CASSLLAGGANEQFF.

This sequence joins TRBV25-1 and TRBJ1-2, with TRBD1 as a possible D gene (5 bases). Germline loops: CDR1 MGHDK, CDR2 SYGVNS. Trimming took 4 bases from V and 0 from J, leaving 18 bases between them. The CDR3 sequence is 17 residues long. In nucleotides, the CDR3 is TGTGCCAGCAGTGCCATTGCCTCCCGGGACTCTAACTATGGCTACACCTTC. This encodes CASSAIASRDSNYGYTF.

The rearrangement uses TRBV30 and TRBJ1-2; 10 bases fit TRBD1. The CDR3 covers 13 residues. Per germline, CDR1 GTSNPN and CDR2 SVGIG (reference sequence). The ends lost 2 bases at V and 7 bases at J; junction bases unmatched: 4. The CDR3 is CAWSRGTGAGYTF. In DNA form, the CDR3 reads TGTGCCTGGAGTCGTGGGACAGGGGCTGGCTACACCTTC. Looking up the rest from reference TRBV30 and TRBJ1-2 gives the full variable domain: SQTIHQWPATLVQPVGSPLSLECTVEGTSNPNLYWYRQAAGRGLQLLFYSVGIGQISSEVPQNLSASRPQDRQFILSSKKLLLSDSGFYLCAWSRGTGAGYTFGSGTRLTVV.

The rearrangement links TRBV7-2 to TRBJ2-1; D is unresolved. Trimming left V 1 base short and J 0 bases short, with 7 bases between. Germline CDR1 and CDR2: SGHTA and FQGNSA. CDR3 length equals 15 residues. The DNA for the CDR3 is TGTGCCAGCAGCTTAGGGCTAGGCTCCTACAATGAGCAGTTCTTC. This sequence encodes CASSLGLGSYNEQFF.

Comment on this clone: The same CDR3 is also encoded by other DNA sequences in this sample. This chain joins TRBV19 and TRBJ1-1; D gene unclear. This CDR3 has 13 residues. Trimming pared 1 base from V and 4 bases from J, leaving 7 bases between. Germline V gene lookup returns CDR1 LNHDA and CDR2 SQIVND (reference sequence). The CDR3 DNA reads TGTGCCAGTAGTATAGGCCGCGGCACTGAAGCTTTCTTT. Its translation is CASSIGRGTEAFF. Together with reference TRBV19 and TRBJ1-1, the CDR3 gives the full variable domain: DGGITQSPKYLFRKEGQNVTLSCEQNLNHDAMYWYRQDPGQGLRLIYYSQIVNDFQKGDIAEGYSVSREKKESFPLTVTSAQKNPTAFYLCASSIGRGTEAFFGQGTRLTVV.

J is TRBJ2-2 and V is TRBV10-1; TRBD2 agrees at 13 bases. The trim removed 4 bases at V and 8 bases at J, leaving 7 bases unmatched. The germline V gene encodes CDR1 WNHNN and CDR2 SYGVQD (reference sequence). This CDR3 is 16 amino acids long. The CDR3 region has the DNA TGCGCCAGCAGTGGAGGACTAGCGGGAGTATCAGGGGAGCTGTTTTTT. Its translation: CASSGGLAGVSGELFF.

The sample holds one count of this clone. The chain links TRBV3-1 (or the pseudogene TRBV3-2) to TRBJ2-1; 7 bases fit TRBD2. With 2 bases clipped from V and 5 bases from J, the junction kept 3 bases outside the gene matches. CDR1 and CDR2 from the germline V gene are LGHDT and YNNKEL (reference sequence). This CDR3 spans 14 amino acids. CDR3 sequence reads: CASSQRGTNNEQFF. The CDR3, as DNA: TGTGCCAGCAGCCAACGCGGGACTAACAATGAGCAGTTCTTC.

V and J are TRBV12-5 and TRBJ1-1, with TRBD1 matching over 8 bases. There are 18 residues in the CDR3. Trimming at V came to 5 bases and at J to 7 bases, leaving 21 bases not matched to a gene. The germline CDR1 and CDR2 sequences are LGHNT and FRNRAP. The CDR3 nucleotides read TGTGCTAGTGGTATTTACGGCAGGGGGCTTCGATTTAGCGGTGAAGCTTTCTTT. Its translation: CASGIYGRGLRFSGEAFF.